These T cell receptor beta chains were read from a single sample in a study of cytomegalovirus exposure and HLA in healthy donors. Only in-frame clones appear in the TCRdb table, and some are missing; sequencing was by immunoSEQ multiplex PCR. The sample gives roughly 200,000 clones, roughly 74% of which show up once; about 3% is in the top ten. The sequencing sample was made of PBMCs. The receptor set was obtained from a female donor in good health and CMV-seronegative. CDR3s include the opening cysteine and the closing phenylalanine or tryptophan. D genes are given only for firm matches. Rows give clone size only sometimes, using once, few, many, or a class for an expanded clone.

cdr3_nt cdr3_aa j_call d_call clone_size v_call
TGTGCCACCCGGGACAGGGACAATCAGCCCCAGCATTTT CATRDRDNQPQHF TRBJ1-5 TRBD1 . TRBV28
TGTGCCAGCAGCCTCGCCGGGACTAGGGGGAGTGAGCAGTTCTTC CASSLAGTRGSEQFF TRBJ2-1 TRBD2 once TRBV9
TGCGCCAGCAGCCAACCGGACAGGGAATCTCAGCCCCAGCATTTT CASSQPDRESQPQHF TRBJ1-5 TRBD1 . TRBV4-1
TGTGCCAGCAGCTCAGGACTTAGGGAGACCCAGTACTTC CASSSGLRETQYF TRBJ2-5 . . TRBV7-9
TGTGCCAGCAGTGAGGTGCAGGGGGCCGGAGAGCAGTACTTC CASSEVQGAGEQYF TRBJ2-7 TRBD1 . TRBV2
TGTGCCAGCTCTATAGGGACAGGGGGCTGGGTCACTGAAGCTTTCTTT CASSIGTGGWVTEAFF TRBJ1-1 TRBD1 . TRBV18
TGTGCCAGCAGCGTGTCCCTTTCTAGCAGGCTCGCCTACAATGAGCAGTTCTTC CASSVSLSSRLAYNEQFF TRBJ2-1 . . TRBV9
TGTGCCAGCAGCTTAGTGGCGGGAGGGCCGGGGGAGACCCAGTACTTC CASSLVAGGPGETQYF TRBJ2-5 TRBD2 . TRBV7-6
TGCGCCAGCAGCCCTGGGACTAGCGGGTTTTACGAGCAGTACTTC CASSPGTSGFYEQYF TRBJ2-7 TRBD2 . TRBV5-1
TGTGCCAGCAGCCAGGGACTAGCGGGAGTCTTCAATGAGCAGTTCTTC CASSQGLAGVFNEQFF TRBJ2-1 TRBD2 . TRBV4-2
TGTGCCAGCAGCGTAGGTGTGAGCAGGGGGCGCCTCACCGGGGAGCTGTTTTTT CASSVGVSRGRLTGELFF TRBJ2-2 TRBD1 . TRBV9
TGTGCCAGCAGCTTCTACGGACTAGCGGGAGATTACAATGAGCAGTTCTTC CASSFYGLAGDYNEQFF TRBJ2-1 TRBD2 once TRBV11-2
TGTGCCACCCGGACTAGCGGGGGCGGTGGCACCGGGGAGCTGTTTTTT CATRTSGGGGTGELFF TRBJ2-2 TRBD2 . TRBV10-3
TGCGCCAGCAGCGACCCTGGACAGGGGTACAGGGAGCAGTACTTC CASSDPGQGYREQYF TRBJ2-7 TRBD1 . TRBV5-1
TGTGCCAGCACCTTAGAGGCCAAGTCTGCCCTCCACTTT CASTLEAKSALHF TRBJ1-6 . . TRBV6-1
TGTGCCAGCAGCAAGACAGCCACCGGGGAGCTGTTTTTT CASSKTATGELFF TRBJ2-2 . . TRBV11-3
TGTGCCAGCAGCCCCCCGGGGAACACCGGGGAGCTGTTTTTT CASSPPGNTGELFF TRBJ2-2 . . TRBV11-3
TGCGCCAGCAGCCTCGTAGCGGGGGGGAGAGAGACCCAGTACTTC CASSLVAGGRETQYF TRBJ2-5 TRBD2 . TRBV4-3
TGTGCCATCAGTGAGTCAATAGCGGGGGGCTGGCAGGAGACCCAGTACTTC CAISESIAGGWQETQYF TRBJ2-5 TRBD2 . TRBV10-3
TGCGCCAGCAGCTACCAAGGACAGGGGGAAAAACTGTTTTTT CASSYQGQGEKLFF TRBJ1-4 TRBD1 . TRBV5-1
TGTGCCAGCAGCCCCCCCAGGGGGAGTACTGAAGCTTTCTTT CASSPPRGSTEAFF TRBJ1-1 TRBD1 . TRBV14
TGTGCCAGCAGCTTACAGGGGAGAGGAACTGAAGCTTTCTTT CASSLQGRGTEAFF TRBJ1-1 . few TRBV7-2
TGTGCCAGCAGTGAAACGGGGGGCTATAGCTACGAGCAGTACTTC CASSETGGYSYEQYF TRBJ2-7 . . TRBV2
TGTGCCAGCAGCTTAGGGAACCGCGGGCTTGAAGCTTTCTTT CASSLGNRGLEAFF TRBJ1-1 . . TRBV7-6
TGTGCCTGGAGCCGATTAAAGTGGAGGACTGAAGCTTTCTTT CAWSRLKWRTEAFF TRBJ1-1 . . TRBV30
TGTGCCAGCAGTTACGAGGACAGTCACACCGGGGAGCTGTTTTTT CASSYEDSHTGELFF TRBJ2-2 . once TRBV6-6
TGTGCCAGCAGACCCTCCGGGACAAGAATTTCCTACGAGCAGTACTTC CASRPSGTRISYEQYF TRBJ2-7 . once TRBV27
TGTGCCAGTAGTACAGGGGAGTGGAATGAGCAGTTCTTC CASSTGEWNEQFF TRBJ2-1 . . TRBV19
TGTGCCAGCAGTTCCATAGCGGGAGGCGGGGATACGCAGTATTTT CASSSIAGGGDTQYF TRBJ2-3 TRBD2 . TRBV6-5
TGTGCCAGCAGTTCTAGCGGGAGACAGTGGGGTAATGAGCAGTTCTTC CASSSSGRQWGNEQFF TRBJ2-1 TRBD2 . TRBV6-5
TGTGCCAGCGGCGGGATCTATGAGCAGTTCTTC CASGGIYEQFF TRBJ2-1 . . TRBV27